This T cell receptor beta chain originates from a study of T cells after yellow fever vaccination. A single record per CDR3 protein comes from TCRdb applying MiXCR to the 5' RACE reads. The sample shows about 120,000 distinct CDR3 sequences, around 8.6% of them seen only once. This clonotype was seen only a few times. Its antigen is currently unknown. Trimming stripped 4 bases from V and 2 bases from J, with 13 bases between. The CDR3 extends over 15 amino acids. Looked up from germline, CDR1 is MDHEN and CDR2 is SYDVKM. Study-wide results and caveats: Once the booster was given, most primary-vaccination clones reappeared, at about 95% for CD4 and around 90% for CD8.

The material was CD8+ T cells sorted from PBMCs, obtained 45 days after the yellow fever booster vaccination. This receptor was identified in a man younger than 40 who received the YFV17D yellow fever vaccine. V usage is TRBV28 and J usage is TRBJ2-3; the D gene could be TRBD1 or TRBD2 (5 bases each). The CDR3 DNA reads TGTGCCAGCAGTTGGATTCGGGACCACACAGATACGCAGTATTTT. Amino acid sequence: CASSWIRDHTDTQYF.